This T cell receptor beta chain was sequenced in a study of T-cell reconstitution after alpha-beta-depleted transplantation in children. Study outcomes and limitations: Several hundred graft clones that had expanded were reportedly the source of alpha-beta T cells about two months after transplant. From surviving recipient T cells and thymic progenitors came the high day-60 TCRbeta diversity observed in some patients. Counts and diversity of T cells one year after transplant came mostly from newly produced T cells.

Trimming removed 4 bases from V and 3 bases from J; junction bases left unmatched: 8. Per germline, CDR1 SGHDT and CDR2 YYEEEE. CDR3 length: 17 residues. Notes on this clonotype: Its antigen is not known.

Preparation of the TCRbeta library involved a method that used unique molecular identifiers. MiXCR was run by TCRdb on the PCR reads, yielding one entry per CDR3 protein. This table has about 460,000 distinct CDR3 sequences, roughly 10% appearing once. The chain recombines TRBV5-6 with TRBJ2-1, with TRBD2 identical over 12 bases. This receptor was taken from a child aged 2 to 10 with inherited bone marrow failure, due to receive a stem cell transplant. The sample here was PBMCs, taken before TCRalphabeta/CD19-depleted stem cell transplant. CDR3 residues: CASSMRTSGDRYNEQFF. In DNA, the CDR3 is TGTGCCAGCAGCATGCGGACTAGCGGGGACCGCTACAATGAGCAGTTCTTC.